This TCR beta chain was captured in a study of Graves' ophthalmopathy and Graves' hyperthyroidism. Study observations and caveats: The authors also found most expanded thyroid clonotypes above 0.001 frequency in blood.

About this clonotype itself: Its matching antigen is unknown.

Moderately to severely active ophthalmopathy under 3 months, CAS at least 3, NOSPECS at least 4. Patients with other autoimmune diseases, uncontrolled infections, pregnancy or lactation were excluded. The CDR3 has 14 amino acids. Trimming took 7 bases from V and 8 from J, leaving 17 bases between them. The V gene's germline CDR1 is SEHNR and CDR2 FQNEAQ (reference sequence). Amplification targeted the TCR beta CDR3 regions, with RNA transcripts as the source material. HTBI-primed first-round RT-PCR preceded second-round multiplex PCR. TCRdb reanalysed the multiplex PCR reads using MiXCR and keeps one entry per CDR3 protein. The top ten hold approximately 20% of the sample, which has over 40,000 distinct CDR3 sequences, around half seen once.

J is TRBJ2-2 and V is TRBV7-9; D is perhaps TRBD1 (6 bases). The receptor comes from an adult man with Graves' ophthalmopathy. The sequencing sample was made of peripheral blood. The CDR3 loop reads CASISSGVTGELFF. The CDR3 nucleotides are TGTGCCAGCATCTCGTCAGGGGTCACGGGGGAGCTGTTTTTT.